These 10 T cell receptor beta chains came from one sample sequenced in a study of T cell changes during pregnancy in multiple sclerosis. The method was immunoSEQ multiplex PCR; TCRdb's version includes in-frame clones alone and lacks a portion of them. The profile shows 70,000 to 85,000 clones, 92% of them singletons. The specimen was peripheral blood, collected before pregnancy. The receptor set was obtained from a female donor with multiple sclerosis, enrolled in a pregnancy study.

In DNA form, the CDR3 reads TGCAGCGTTAAGACTAGCCAGGCGATATACAATGAGCAGTTCTTC. Translating gives CSVKTSQAIYNEQFF. The chain is built from TRBV29-1 and TRBJ2-1, with TRBD2 identical over 7 bases. Germline V lookup: CDR1 SQVTM, CDR2 ANQGSEA. V lost 5 bases, J lost 4 bases, and 11 bases stayed unmatched. There are 15 residues in the CDR3.

The chain recombines TRBV28 with TRBJ2-7; unclear D gene. Per the germline V gene, CDR1 is MDHEN and CDR2 is SYDVKM. The CDR3 loop spans 12 amino acids. The V end was cut by 4 bases, the J end by 4 bases, with 8 bases between. The CDR3 nucleotides are TGTGCCAGCAGTTCTCTTTTTTACGAGCAGTACTTC. The encoded protein is CASSSLFYEQYF.

The chain joins TRBV5-1 to TRBJ1-2; D not certain. Germline V CDR1 and CDR2: SGHRS, YFSETQ. The CDR3 has 13 amino acids. V lost 4 bases and J 3 bases, leaving 10 bases between the germline ends. CDR3 DNA: TGCGCCAGCAGCCTTCTTCTAGACTATGGCTACACCTTC. As protein: CASSLLLDYGYTF.

This clone occurred a few times. The rearrangement links TRBV5-1 to TRBJ1-5; D unresolved. The V end was cut by 0 bases, the J end by 3 bases, with 7 bases between. The CDR3 has 14 amino acids. Germline CDR1 and CDR2: SGHRS and YFSETQ. Here the CDR3 reads CASSLDSDNQPQHF. The CDR3 DNA sequence: TGCGCCAGCAGCTTGGATTCAGACAATCAGCCCCAGCATTTT. Looking up the rest from reference TRBV5-1 and TRBJ1-5 gives the full variable domain: KAGVTQTPRYLIKTRGQQVTLSCSPISGHRSVSWYQQTPGQGLQFLFEYFSETQRNKGNFPGRFSGRQFSNSRSEMNVSTLELGDSALYLCASSLDSDNQPQHFGDGTRLSIL.

The chain recombines TRBV10-3 with TRBJ2-7; perhaps TRBD1 as D (5 bases). Germline V gene sequence: CDR1 ENHRY, CDR2 SYGVKD. V was trimmed by 2 bases and J by 2 bases, leaving 13 bases between them. The CDR3 length is 15 residues. Here the CDR3 reads CAISEGHLQAYEQYF. The CDR3 DNA is TGTGCCATCAGTGAGGGACACCTCCAAGCCTACGAGCAGTACTTC.

On this clone: Distinct nucleotide sequences in the sample also encode this CDR3. The genes are TRBV2 and TRBJ1-2; D is unresolved. The CDR3 spans 13 residues. In germline, CDR1 is SNHLY, CDR2 FYNNEI. The V and J ends lost 4 bases and 5 bases respectively, with 11 bases between them. CDR3 nucleotide sequence: TGTGCCAGCAGTGGGACTGGAGGGTATGGCTACACCTTC. Protein sequence: CASSGTGGYGYTF.

The rearrangement uses TRBV19 and TRBJ2-5; the D gene is possibly TRBD2 (6 bases). The V end was cut by 7 bases, the J end by 1 base, with 10 bases between. Germline V gives CDR1 LNHDA, CDR2 SQIVND (reference sequence). The CDR3 is 13 residues long. In nucleotides, the CDR3 is TGTGCCAGTAATACGGGGGTCCAAGAGACCCAGTACTTC. Its protein is CASNTGVQETQYF.

The CDR3: CASSLGHRNTEAFF. In nucleotides, the CDR3 is TGCGCCAGCAGCTTGGGACACAGGAACACTGAAGCTTTCTTT. The chain joins TRBV5-1 to TRBJ1-1, with unresolved D. The germline V and J ends were trimmed by 0 bases and 1 base, with 7 bases remaining between them. The CDR3 consists of 14 residues. The germline V gene has CDR1 SGHRS and CDR2 YFSETQ.

The V gene is TRBV9, the J gene TRBJ1-2, with D possibly being TRBD1 (5 bases). The CDR3 is 15 residues long. The germline gives CDR1 SGDLS, CDR2 YYNGEE. V was clipped by 0 bases and J by 3 bases, with 12 bases between them. CDR3 in DNA: TGTGCCAGCAGCGTAGGGGGACGGGGGGACTATGGCTACACCTTC. Translated, it gives CASSVGGRGDYGYTF.

This chain links TRBV5-4 with TRBJ1-6; 7 nucleotides agree with TRBD1. This CDR3 has 15 residues. V dropped 2 bases and J dropped 5; count of bases not matched to a gene: 4. Looked up from germline, CDR1 is SGHNT and CDR2 is YYREEE (reference sequence). DNA for the CDR3: TGTGCCAGCAGCTTTTTCGGGACAGATAATTCACCCCTCCACTTT. It is translated as CASSFFGTDNSPLHF.